This T cell receptor (beta chain) appears in the sequencing data of a study of blood T cell repertoires in COVID-19. Study-level information: COVID-19 samples collected from the United States, Italy and Spain covered acute and convalescent phases.

Profiled with immunoSEQ multiplex PCR; TCRdb holds only in-frame clones, not every one. Among around 50,000 clones listed, about 92% were seen once. Germline V gene sequence: CDR1 MNHEY, CDR2 SMNVEV (reference sequence). Trimming shortened V by 5 bases and J by 6 bases, and 17 bases separated the two germline ends. The CDR3 is 15 amino acids. This sequence was found in a human donor in a cohort sampled during active COVID-19. The sample comprised peripheral blood. The gene calls are TRBV27 and TRBJ1-5; no clear D gene. The CDR3 protein is CASSLVGEGGQPQHF. The CDR3 bases are TGTGCCAGCAGTCTGGTCGGGGAGGGAGGTCAGCCCCAGCATTTT.